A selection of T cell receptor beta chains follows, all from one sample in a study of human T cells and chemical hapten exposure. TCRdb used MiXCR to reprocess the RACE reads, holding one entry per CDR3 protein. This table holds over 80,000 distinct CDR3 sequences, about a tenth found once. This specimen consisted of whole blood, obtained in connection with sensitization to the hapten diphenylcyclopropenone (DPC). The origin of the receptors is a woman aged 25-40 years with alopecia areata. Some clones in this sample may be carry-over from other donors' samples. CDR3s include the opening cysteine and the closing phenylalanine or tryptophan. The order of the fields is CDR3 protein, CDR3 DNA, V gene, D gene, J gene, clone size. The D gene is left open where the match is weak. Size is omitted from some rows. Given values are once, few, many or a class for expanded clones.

CDR3 protein: CASSIRQGNQPQHF; CDR3 DNA: TGTGCCAGTAGTATTCGACAGGGTAATCAGCCCCAGCATTTT; V gene: TRBV19; D gene: TRBD1; J gene: TRBJ1-5; clone size: many
CDR3 protein: CASSQEGGDTQYF; CDR3 DNA: TGTGCCAGCAGCCAAGAGGGGGGAGATACGCAGTATTTT; V gene: TRBV3-1; D gene: -; J gene: TRBJ2-3; clone size: many
CDR3 protein: CAIRAGEYEQYF; CDR3 DNA: TGTGCCATCAGAGCGGGCGAGTACGAGCAGTACTTC; V gene: TRBV10-3; D gene: -; J gene: TRBJ2-7; clone size: -
CDR3 protein: CASNRDSSSGNTIYF; CDR3 DNA: TGTGCCAGCAATCGGGACAGCAGCTCTGGAAACACCATATATTTT; V gene: TRBV28; D gene: TRBD1; J gene: TRBJ1-3; clone size: once
CDR3 protein: CSAATDSGELFF; CDR3 DNA: TGCAGTGCCGCAACGGATTCCGGGGAGCTGTTTTTT; V gene: TRBV20-1; D gene: -; J gene: TRBJ2-2; clone size: many
CDR3 protein: CASSPDRGATNEKLFF; CDR3 DNA: TGTGCCAGCAGCCCCGACAGGGGGGCAACTAATGAAAAACTGTTTTTT; V gene: TRBV5-5; D gene: TRBD1; J gene: TRBJ1-4; clone size: -
CDR3 protein: CSVIGAEAFF; CDR3 DNA: TGCAGCGTCATAGGGGCTGAAGCTTTCTTT; V gene: TRBV29-1; D gene: -; J gene: TRBJ1-1; clone size: -
CDR3 protein: CASSLAVPGAYGYTF; CDR3 DNA: TGTGCCAGCAGCTTAGCCGTTCCGGGGGCCTATGGCTACACCTTC; V gene: TRBV7-2; D gene: -; J gene: TRBJ1-2; clone size: few
CDR3 protein: CASSLDLGAGAEAFF; CDR3 DNA: TGTGCCAGCAGCTTAGATCTGGGCGCTGGGGCTGAAGCTTTCTTT; V gene: TRBV7-9; D gene: -; J gene: TRBJ1-1; clone size: -
CDR3 protein: CSVTQGRQETQYF; CDR3 DNA: TGCAGCGTTACGCAGGGCAGACAAGAGACCCAGTACTTC; V gene: TRBV29-1; D gene: -; J gene: TRBJ2-5; clone size: many
CDR3 protein: CASRTGMIYGYTF; CDR3 DNA: TGTGCCAGCAGAACAGGGATGATATATGGCTACACCTTC; V gene: TRBV28; D gene: -; J gene: TRBJ1-2; clone size: few
CDR3 protein: CASSLVSPLGTIYF; CDR3 DNA: TGTGCCAGCAGTTTGGTCTCGCCTTTAGGCACCATATATTTT; V gene: TRBV28; D gene: -; J gene: TRBJ1-3; clone size: -
CDR3 protein: CASSEAPRQFF; CDR3 DNA: TGTGCCAGCAGTGAAGCGCCGCGGCAGTTCTTC; V gene: TRBV2; D gene: -; J gene: TRBJ2-1; clone size: many
CDR3 protein: CSVSYLQNEQFF; CDR3 DNA: TGCAGCGTTTCTTACCTGCAGAATGAGCAGTTCTTC; V gene: TRBV29-1; D gene: -; J gene: TRBJ2-1; clone size: few
CDR3 protein: CASSELAGGQETQYF; CDR3 DNA: TGTGCCAGCAGTGAACTAGCGGGGGGTCAAGAGACCCAGTACTTC; V gene: TRBV6-4; D gene: TRBD2; J gene: TRBJ2-5; clone size: many
CDR3 protein: CASSFEARGYTF; CDR3 DNA: TGTGCCAGCAGTTTCGAGGCGCGAGGCTACACCTTC; V gene: TRBV28; D gene: -; J gene: TRBJ1-2; clone size: few
CDR3 protein: CASSAGTPYEQYF; CDR3 DNA: TGTGCCAGCAGTGCCGGGACACCCTACGAGCAGTACTTC; V gene: TRBV28; D gene: -; J gene: TRBJ2-7; clone size: many
CDR3 protein: CASWSGQGGNQPQHF; CDR3 DNA: TGTGCCAGCTGGTCGGGACAGGGAGGCAATCAGCCCCAGCATTTT; V gene: TRBV28; D gene: TRBD1; J gene: TRBJ1-5; clone size: -
CDR3 protein: CASSPQSGRPTGELFF; CDR3 DNA: TGTGCCAGCAGCCCCCAATCCGGGAGACCCACCGGGGAGCTGTTTTTT; V gene: TRBV7-8; D gene: -; J gene: TRBJ2-2; clone size: few
CDR3 protein: CASSLMVEWVKLFF; CDR3 DNA: TGTGCCAGCAGTTTGATGGTGGAGTGGGTAAAACTGTTTTTT; V gene: TRBV6-6; D gene: -; J gene: TRBJ1-4; clone size: many
CDR3 protein: CASSEWGGTGELFF; CDR3 DNA: TGTGCCAGCAGTGAATGGGGAGGGACCGGGGAGCTGTTTTTT; V gene: TRBV6-1; D gene: TRBD2; J gene: TRBJ2-2; clone size: many
CDR3 protein: CASSQDSSGGAGEQFF; CDR3 DNA: TGTGCCAGCAGCCAAGATTCCAGCGGGGGGGCCGGTGAGCAGTTCTTC; V gene: TRBV4-2; D gene: TRBD2; J gene: TRBJ2-1; clone size: many
CDR3 protein: CAWSAGFNYGYTF; CDR3 DNA: TGTGCCTGGAGTGCCGGCTTTAACTATGGCTACACCTTC; V gene: TRBV30; D gene: -; J gene: TRBJ1-2; clone size: many
CDR3 protein: CAIRMGQTMGPDTQYF; CDR3 DNA: TGTGCCATCAGGATGGGACAGACCATGGGCCCAGATACGCAGTATTTT; V gene: TRBV10-3; D gene: TRBD1; J gene: TRBJ2-3; clone size: few
CDR3 protein: CAWMGRYQETQYF; CDR3 DNA: TGTGCCTGGATGGGACGGTACCAAGAGACCCAGTACTTC; V gene: TRBV30; D gene: -; J gene: TRBJ2-5; clone size: many
CDR3 protein: CASSIGPAVTGELFF; CDR3 DNA: TGTGCCAGTAGTATAGGCCCGGCAGTGACCGGGGAGCTGTTTTTT; V gene: TRBV19; D gene: -; J gene: TRBJ2-2; clone size: few
CDR3 protein: CSARDAGNLYGYTF; CDR3 DNA: TGCAGTGCTAGAGATGCAGGGAACCTCTATGGCTACACCTTC; V gene: TRBV20-1; D gene: -; J gene: TRBJ1-2; clone size: many
CDR3 protein: CASSLALTQQYF; CDR3 DNA: TGTGCCAGCAGTTTAGCGCTAACTCAGCAGTACTTC; V gene: TRBV12-3/TRBV12-4; D gene: -; J gene: TRBJ2-7; clone size: few
CDR3 protein: CASSGGRTYEQYF; CDR3 DNA: TGTGCCAGTAGTGGAGGCCGTACCTACGAGCAGTACTTC; V gene: TRBV25-1; D gene: -; J gene: TRBJ2-7; clone size: many
CDR3 protein: CAISAGTRPQETQYF; CDR3 DNA: TGTGCCATCAGCGCCGGGACTAGGCCTCAAGAGACCCAGTACTTC; V gene: TRBV10-3; D gene: TRBD2; J gene: TRBJ2-5; clone size: many
CDR3 protein: CASSRGITGELFF; CDR3 DNA: TGCGCCAGCAGCAGGGGAATCACCGGGGAGCTGTTTTTT; V gene: TRBV10-1; D gene: -; J gene: TRBJ2-2; clone size: many
CDR3 protein: CSARDPRGNSYEQYF; CDR3 DNA: TGCAGTGCTAGAGACCCTCGCGGGAACTCCTACGAGCAGTACTTC; V gene: TRBV20-1; D gene: -; J gene: TRBJ2-7; clone size: few
CDR3 protein: CASSWSQGPFSGANVLTF; CDR3 DNA: TGTGCCAGCAGTTGGTCTCAGGGGCCCTTCTCTGGGGCCAACGTCCTGACTTTC; V gene: TRBV27; D gene: -; J gene: TRBJ2-6; clone size: few
CDR3 protein: CASREEGNTGELFF; CDR3 DNA: TGTGCCAGCAGGGAAGAGGGGAACACCGGGGAGCTGTTTTTT; V gene: TRBV6-4; D gene: -; J gene: TRBJ2-2; clone size: -
CDR3 protein: CASSPVGSGANVLTF; CDR3 DNA: TGTGCCAGCTCACCGGTGGGCTCTGGGGCCAACGTCCTGACTTTC; V gene: TRBV18; D gene: -; J gene: TRBJ2-6; clone size: many
CDR3 protein: CASSQVMVHTDTQYF; CDR3 DNA: TGCGCCAGCAGCCAAGTTATGGTCCACACAGATACGCAGTATTTT; V gene: TRBV4-1; D gene: -; J gene: TRBJ2-3; clone size: many
CDR3 protein: CASSRTSGGAVYNEQFF; CDR3 DNA: TGTGCCAGCAGCCGGACTAGCGGGGGGGCGGTATACAATGAGCAGTTCTTC; V gene: TRBV5-4; D gene: TRBD2; J gene: TRBJ2-1; clone size: few
CDR3 protein: CASSTGGGNQPQHF; CDR3 DNA: TGTGCCAGCAGTACAGGGGGAGGAAATCAGCCCCAGCATTTT; V gene: TRBV28; D gene: TRBD1; J gene: TRBJ1-5; clone size: many
CDR3 protein: CASSTRGGMTYNEQFF; CDR3 DNA: TGTGCCAGCAGCACAAGAGGGGGGATGACCTACAATGAGCAGTTCTTC; V gene: TRBV7-9; D gene: -; J gene: TRBJ2-1; clone size: many
CDR3 protein: CASTRAADTQYF; CDR3 DNA: TGTGCCAGCACCCGTGCGGCAGATACGCAGTATTTT; V gene: TRBV28; D gene: -; J gene: TRBJ2-3; clone size: -
CDR3 protein: CASSLDSPGNTIYF; CDR3 DNA: TGTGCCAGCAGCTTGGACTCTCCGGGAAACACCATATATTTT; V gene: TRBV7-8; D gene: -; J gene: TRBJ1-3; clone size: -
CDR3 protein: CASSSRDQAFNYGYTF; CDR3 DNA: TGTGCCAGCAGCTCCCGGGATCAGGCGTTCAACTATGGCTACACCTTC; V gene: TRBV7-2; D gene: -; J gene: TRBJ1-2; clone size: many
CDR3 protein: CASSSGTGSKGYTF; CDR3 DNA: TGTGCCAGCAGTTCCGGGACAGGTTCGAAAGGCTACACCTTC; V gene: TRBV27; D gene: TRBD1; J gene: TRBJ1-2; clone size: many
CDR3 protein: CASSIAQDSYYGYTF; CDR3 DNA: TGTGCCAGTAGTATCGCCCAGGATAGTTACTATGGCTACACCTTC; V gene: TRBV19; D gene: -; J gene: TRBJ1-2; clone size: many
CDR3 protein: CSVDPGQGISGANVLTF; CDR3 DNA: TGCAGCGTTGACCCGGGACAGGGCATCTCTGGGGCCAACGTCCTGACTTTC; V gene: TRBV29-1; D gene: TRBD1; J gene: TRBJ2-6; clone size: few
CDR3 protein: CASSHTGIEQFF; CDR3 DNA: TGCGCCAGCAGCCATACAGGGATTGAGCAGTTCTTC; V gene: TRBV4-1; D gene: -; J gene: TRBJ2-1; clone size: -
CDR3 protein: CASSLTWYQETQYF; CDR3 DNA: TGTGCCAGCAGCCTCACTTGGTACCAAGAGACCCAGTACTTC; V gene: TRBV7-2; D gene: -; J gene: TRBJ2-5; clone size: many
CDR3 protein: CASSRNPGQGISQTQYF; CDR3 DNA: TGCGCCAGCAGCCGGAACCCGGGACAGGGGATTTCACAGACCCAGTACTTC; V gene: TRBV4-3; D gene: TRBD1; J gene: TRBJ2-5; clone size: medium-sized
CDR3 protein: CASSEVYANQPQHF; CDR3 DNA: TGTGCCAGCAGTGAGGTGTATGCCAATCAGCCCCAGCATTTT; V gene: TRBV2; D gene: -; J gene: TRBJ1-5; clone size: few
CDR3 protein: CSATILAKNIQYF; CDR3 DNA: TGCAGTGCTACAATACTAGCCAAAAACATTCAGTACTTC; V gene: TRBV20-1; D gene: -; J gene: TRBJ2-4; clone size: many